The 16 T cell receptor beta chains below all came from one sample that was sequenced in a study of T cell changes during pregnancy in multiple sclerosis. This table comes from immunoSEQ multiplex PCR, and its TCRdb copy is limited to in-frame clones, with some not included. The sample includes roughly 38,000 clones, 90% to 95% of them seen just once. Here the sequenced sample was CD8+ T cells from peripheral blood mononuclear cells, taken in the third trimester of pregnancy. These receptors originate from a female donor with multiple sclerosis, enrolled in a pregnancy study.

The gene calls are TRBV6-1 and TRBJ1-1, with D possibly TRBD1 on 5 matching bases. V was clipped by 1 base and J by 4 bases, with 10 bases between them. Germline V CDR1 and CDR2: MNHNS, SASEGT. This CDR3 has 14 amino acids. CDR3 DNA: TGTGCCAGCAGTGAAGTCCAGGGAATCACTGAAGCTTTCTTT. Protein: CASSEVQGITEAFF.

The chain joins TRBV9 to TRBJ2-1; D unclear. Germline-derived CDR1 and CDR2 are SGDLS and YYNGEE. The length of the CDR3 is 15 residues. V lost 4 bases to trimming and J lost 3 bases, with 14 bases between them. The CDR3 loop is CASSTTDWIYNEQFF. CDR3 bases: TGTGCCAGCAGCACCACCGACTGGATCTACAATGAGCAGTTCTTC.

CDR3: CASSPGGTYEQYF. The CDR3 DNA follows: TGTGCCAGTAGCCCGGGGGGGACCTACGAGCAGTACTTC. This sequence joins TRBV19 and TRBJ2-7; TRBD2 aligns across 8 bases. Germline assignment: CDR1 LNHDA and CDR2 SQIVND (reference sequence). V lost 6 bases, J lost 2 bases, and 3 bases stayed unmatched. The CDR3 extends over 13 amino acids. The full variable domain, with the rest looked up from reference TRBV19 and TRBJ2-7, is DGGITQSPKYLFRKEGQNVTLSCEQNLNHDAMYWYRQDPGQGLRLIYYSQIVNDFQKGDIAEGYSVSREKKESFPLTVTSAQKNPTAFYLCASSPGGTYEQYFGPGTRLTVT.

A single count supports this clone. The rearrangement uses TRBV7-9 and TRBJ2-7; the match to TRBD2 covers 11 bases. After removal of 5 bases from V and 2 bases from J, the junction contained 5 bases not matched to a gene. The germline V gene has CDR1 SEHNR and CDR2 FQNEAQ (reference sequence). This CDR3 contains 15 residues. CDR3 region: CASSVLAGGPYEQYF. The CDR3 bases are TGTGCCAGCAGCGTGTTAGCGGGAGGGCCCTACGAGCAGTACTTC.

The chain uses TRBV4-2 and TRBJ2-7; 7 positions agree with TRBD2. V lost 0 bases to trimming and J lost 6 bases; unmatched junction nucleotides: 8. This CDR3 has 15 amino acids. Germline assignment: CDR1 LGHNA and CDR2 YNFKEQ. For the CDR3, the DNA is TGTGCCAGCAGCCAAGATGGGGGAGGGCCCTCCGAGCAGTACTTC. It encodes CASSQDGGGPSEQYF.

V gene TRBV27 combines with J gene TRBJ2-1; a weak D match, TRBD1 (5 bases). The CDR3 totals 16 residues. The germline V gene has CDR1 MNHEY and CDR2 SMNVEV (reference sequence). The V end lost 6 bases, the J end lost 3 bases, and 18 bases lay between the germline ends. The CDR3 loop is CASSLSRADFYNEQFF. In DNA form, the CDR3 reads TGTGCCAGCAGCCTGAGCAGGGCGGATTTCTACAATGAGCAGTTCTTC.

V gene TRBV6-6 combines with J gene TRBJ2-1; a possible D gene is TRBD2 (5 bases). The CDR3 length is 11 residues. Trimming took off 10 bases at V and 6 bases at J, with 10 bases between the two ends. The V gene's germline CDR1 is MNHNY and CDR2 SVGAGI (reference sequence). The CDR3 DNA reads TGTGCCACAGACTACGCCAATGAGCAGTTCTTC. Translation gives CATDYANEQFF.

The chain recombines TRBV7-9 with TRBJ2-5; 9 nucleotides line up with TRBD2. The CDR3 covers 16 residues. Germline CDR1 is SEHNR and CDR2 is FQNEAQ (reference sequence). J lost 2 bases, V lost 5 bases, and 9 bases had no gene match. The CDR3 nucleotides are TGTGCCAGCAGCCCGACGACTAGCGGAGAGCAAGAGACCCAGTACTTC. Its translation: CASSPTTSGEQETQYF.

The chain has TRBV5-1 and TRBJ1-1; the D gene is possibly TRBD1 (5 bases). V was pared by 1 base and J by 1 base, with 8 bases between. CDR1 and CDR2 (germline): SGHRS, YFSETQ. CDR3 length: 14 amino acids. The CDR3 sequence is CASSLLTGNTEAFF. The CDR3 bases are TGCGCCAGCAGCTTGCTAACAGGGAACACTGAAGCTTTCTTT. Variable domain in full (rest from reference TRBV5-1 and TRBJ1-1): KAGVTQTPRYLIKTRGQQVTLSCSPISGHRSVSWYQQTPGQGLQFLFEYFSETQRNKGNFPGRFSGRQFSNSRSEMNVSTLELGDSALYLCASSLLTGNTEAFFGQGTRLTVV.

CDR3 nucleotide sequence: TGTGCCAGCAGCGGGGGCCGGGAGCAGTACTTC. Residues: CASSGGREQYF. The V call is TRBV7-9, the J call TRBJ2-7, with D perhaps TRBD1 (6 bases). CDR1 and CDR2 (germline): SEHNR, FQNEAQ (reference sequence). Trimming cost V 5 bases and J 7 bases, with 9 bases left between them. CDR3 length: 11 residues. Full variable domain (rest looked up from reference TRBV7-9 and TRBJ2-7): DTGVSQNPRHKITKRGQNVTFRCDPISEHNRLYWYRQTLGQGPEFLTYFQNEAQLEKSRLLSDRFSAERPKGSFSTLEIQRTEQGDSAMYLCASSGGREQYFGPGTRLTVT.

The chain employs TRBV23-1 and TRBJ1-3; D remains unclear. TRBV23-1 is identified as an open reading frame with a role that is uncertain. Trimming shortened V by 0 bases and J by 0 bases, and 9 bases separated the two germline ends. The CDR3 runs to 16 residues. DNA for the CDR3: TGCGCCAGCAGTCAATCGCGACGGGGCTCTGGAAACACCATATATTTT. This codes for CASSQSRRGSGNTIYF.

The V gene is TRBV4-2, the J gene TRBJ2-2; D is uncertain. The CDR3 length is 16 residues. Germline lookup yields CDR1 LGHNA and CDR2 YNFKEQ. V lost 4 bases, J lost 3 bases, and 15 bases lay in between. The CDR3 DNA follows: TGTGCCAGCAGCCCAAGATCAAGTAGAGACACCGGGGAGCTGTTTTTT. It codes for CASSPRSSRDTGELFF.

This clone was counted many times. V is TRBV28 and J is TRBJ2-7; TRBD1 matches 8 bases. The CDR3 sequence is 16 residues long. V gave up 3 bases and J gave up 2 bases; unmatched junction bases: 9. Germline assignment: CDR1 MDHEN and CDR2 SYDVKM. The CDR3 spells CASSLPGTGDTYEQYF. As DNA, the CDR3 is TGTGCCAGCAGTTTGCCCGGGACAGGCGATACCTACGAGCAGTACTTC.

The J gene is TRBJ2-7, the V gene TRBV27; 8 bases agree with TRBD1. Germline CDR1 is MNHEY and CDR2 is SMNVEV (reference sequence). The junction had 3 bases not matched to a gene; V was cut back by 5 bases and J by 6 bases. CDR3 length equals 12 residues. The CDR3 sequence is CASSPTGGEQYF. CDR3 sequence (DNA): TGTGCCAGCAGTCCCACAGGGGGCGAGCAGTACTTC.

V gene TRBV14 combines with J gene TRBJ2-2; possible D gene TRBD1, 6 bases. From germline, CDR1 is SGHDN and CDR2 FVKESK. The CDR3 loop spans 13 amino acids. V dropped 4 bases and J dropped 9 bases, with 12 bases sitting between them. CDR3 nucleotide sequence: TGTGCCAGCAGCCTACAGGGTTTCCGGGAGCTGTTTTTT. Encoded protein: CASSLQGFRELFF.

The CDR3 coding sequence is TGTGCCAGCAGACGAATGACAGGGGAGCGAGCTTTCTTT. It encodes CASRRMTGERAFF. The chain employs TRBV6-1 and TRBJ1-1, with 8 nucleotides matching TRBD1. V trimming: 6 bases; J trimming: 10 bases; junction bases outside the gene matches: 10. The germline CDR1 and CDR2 sequences are MNHNS and SASEGT. This CDR3 is built from 13 residues.